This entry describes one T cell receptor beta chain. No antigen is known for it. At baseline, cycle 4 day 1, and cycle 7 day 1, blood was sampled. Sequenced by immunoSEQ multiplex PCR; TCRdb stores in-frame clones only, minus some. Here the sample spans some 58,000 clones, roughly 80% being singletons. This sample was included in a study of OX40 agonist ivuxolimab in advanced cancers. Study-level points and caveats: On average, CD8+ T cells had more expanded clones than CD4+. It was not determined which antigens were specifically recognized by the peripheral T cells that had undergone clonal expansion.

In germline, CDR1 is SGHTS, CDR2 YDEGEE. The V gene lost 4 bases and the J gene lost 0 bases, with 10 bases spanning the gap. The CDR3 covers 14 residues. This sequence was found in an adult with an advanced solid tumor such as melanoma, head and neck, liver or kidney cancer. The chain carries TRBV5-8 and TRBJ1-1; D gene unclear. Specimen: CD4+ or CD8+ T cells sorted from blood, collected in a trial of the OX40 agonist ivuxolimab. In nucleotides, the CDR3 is TGTGCCAGCAGCCAAGTAGCGGTGAACACTGAAGCTTTCTTT. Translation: CASSQVAVNTEAFF.